A selection of T cell receptor beta chains follows, all from one sample in a study of OX40 agonist ivuxolimab in advanced cancers. TCRdb's table, derived via immunoSEQ multiplex PCR, lists solely in-frame clones and lacks some. The sample includes about 78,000 clones, roughly 84% of them seen just once. Material: CD4+ or CD8+ T cells sorted from blood, obtained in a trial of the OX40 agonist ivuxolimab. The origin of the receptors is an adult with an advanced solid tumor such as melanoma, head and neck, liver or kidney cancer. The CDR3 runs from the conserved cysteine through the conserved F or W. D genes are given only for firm matches.

V gene	D gene	J gene	CDR3 protein	CDR3 DNA
TRBV6-6	.	TRBJ1-5	CASGVNQPQHF	TGTGCCAGCGGGGTGAATCAGCCCCAGCATTTT
TRBV27	TRBD1	TRBJ1-1	CASSPRDRDTEAFF	TGTGCCAGCAGTCCTCGGGACAGAGACACTGAAGCTTTCTTT
TRBV27	TRBD1	TRBJ2-5	CASSAPGQGHETQYF	TGTGCCAGCAGTGCACCGGGACAGGGTCACGAGACCCAGTACTTC
TRBV5-1	TRBD2	TRBJ2-1	CASSFTGTSNNEQFF	TGCGCCAGCAGTTTTACCGGGACTAGCAACAATGAGCAGTTCTTC
TRBV19	.	TRBJ2-5	CASSIVNREETQYF	TGTGCCAGTAGTATCGTAAATCGGGAAGAGACCCAGTACTTC
TRBV11-2	TRBD2	TRBJ2-1	CASSLGTSGYNEQFF	TGTGCCAGCAGCTTAGGGACTAGCGGTTACAATGAGCAGTTCTTC
TRBV6-1	.	TRBJ2-7	CASSEAPPTVKYF	TGTGCCAGCAGTGAAGCACCCCCTACCGTTAAGTACTTC
TRBV4-1	TRBD1	TRBJ1-4	CASSQELQGPANEKLFF	TGCGCCAGCAGCCAAGAGCTACAGGGGCCGGCTAATGAAAAACTGTTTTTT
TRBV4-1	TRBD2	TRBJ2-3	CASSQGGRGSTDTQYF	TGCGCCAGCAGCCAAGGTGGGAGGGGTAGCACAGATACGCAGTATTTT
TRBV5-1	TRBD2	TRBJ2-3	CASSPGLAGGMTDTQYF	TGCGCCAGCAGCCCGGGACTAGCGGGAGGAATGACAGATACGCAGTATTTT
TRBV2	.	TRBJ2-4	CASKVEGTKNIQYF	TGTGCCAGCAAGGTGGAGGGGACAAAAAACATTCAGTACTTC
TRBV10-3	.	TRBJ1-2	CAISESGRESYTF	TGTGCCATCAGTGAATCAGGGAGAGAGAGCTACACCTTC
TRBV11-2	TRBD2	TRBJ2-1	CASSLSLAGGRDEQFF	TGTGCCAGCAGCTTAAGTTTAGCGGGAGGGAGGGATGAGCAGTTCTTC